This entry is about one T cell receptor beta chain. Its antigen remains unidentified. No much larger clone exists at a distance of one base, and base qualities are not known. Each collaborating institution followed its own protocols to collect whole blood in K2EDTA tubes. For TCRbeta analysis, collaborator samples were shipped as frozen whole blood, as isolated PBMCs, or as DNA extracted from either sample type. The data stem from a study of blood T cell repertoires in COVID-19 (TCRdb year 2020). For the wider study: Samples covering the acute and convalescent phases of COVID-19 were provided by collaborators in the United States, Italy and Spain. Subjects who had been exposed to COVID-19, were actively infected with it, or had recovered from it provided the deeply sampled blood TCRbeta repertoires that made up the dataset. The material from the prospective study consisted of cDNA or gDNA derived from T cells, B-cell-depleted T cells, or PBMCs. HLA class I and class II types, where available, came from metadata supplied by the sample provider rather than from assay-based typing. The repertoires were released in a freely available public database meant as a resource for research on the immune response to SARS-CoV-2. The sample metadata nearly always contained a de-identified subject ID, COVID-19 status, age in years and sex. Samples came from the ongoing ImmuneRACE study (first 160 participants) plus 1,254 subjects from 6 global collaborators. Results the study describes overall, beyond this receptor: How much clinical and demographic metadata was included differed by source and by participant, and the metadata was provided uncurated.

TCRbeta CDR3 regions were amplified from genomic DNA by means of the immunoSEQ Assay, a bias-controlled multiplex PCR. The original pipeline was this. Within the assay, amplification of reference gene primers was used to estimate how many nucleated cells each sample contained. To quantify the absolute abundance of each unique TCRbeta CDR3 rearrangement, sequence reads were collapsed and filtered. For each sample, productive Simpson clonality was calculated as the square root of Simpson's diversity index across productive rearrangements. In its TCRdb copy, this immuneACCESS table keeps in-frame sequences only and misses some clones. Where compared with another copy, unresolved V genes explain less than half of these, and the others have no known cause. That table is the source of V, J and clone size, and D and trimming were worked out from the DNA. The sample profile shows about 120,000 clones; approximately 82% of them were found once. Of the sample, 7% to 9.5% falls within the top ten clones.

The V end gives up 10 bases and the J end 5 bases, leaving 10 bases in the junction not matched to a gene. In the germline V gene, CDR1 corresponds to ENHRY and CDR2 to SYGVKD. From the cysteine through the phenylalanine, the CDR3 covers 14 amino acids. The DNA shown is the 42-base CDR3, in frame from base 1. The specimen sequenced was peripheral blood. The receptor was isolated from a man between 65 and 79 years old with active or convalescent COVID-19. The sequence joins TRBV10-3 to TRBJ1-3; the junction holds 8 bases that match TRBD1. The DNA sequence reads TGTGCCACCTTTCCGACAGGGGACAGAAACACCATATATTTT. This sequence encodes CATFPTGDRNTIYF.